This section outlines one TCR beta chain sequence together with its context. Its antigen is as yet unknown. CD4+ T cells that had been cultured provided DNA sequenced with the Oncomine TCR Beta short-read assay. MiXCR, applied by TCRdb to the PCR reads, yields one record per CDR3 protein. This sample has around 15,000 distinct CDR3 sequences, with around 61% found just once. The ends lost 5 bases at V and 0 bases at J; junction bases unmatched: 9. The germline V gene has CDR1 DFQATT and CDR2 SNEGSKA (reference sequence). There are 15 residues in the CDR3. These data belong to a study of vaccination and CD4 T cells after COVID-19. The treatment is: roughly 10-day PBMC culture with coronavirus spike peptide pools or control peptides (ViraFEST assay).

The TCR sequence derives from a human donor who had recovered from COVID-19. The J gene is TRBJ2-5, the V gene TRBV20-1, with 7 bases aligning to TRBD2. The sample comprised CD4+ T cells from blood, cultured in vitro. Written as DNA, the CDR3 is TGCAGTGCTCCTGATCCCCGGGGGGACCAAGAGACCCAGTACTTC. Protein: CSAPDPRGDQETQYF.